This T cell receptor (beta chain) derives from a study of blood T cell repertoires in COVID-19. Participants came from roughly 25 US areas, aged about 18 to 89 years. Participants reported their clinical history, and cohort assignment relied on those reports. Profiling relied on immunoSEQ multiplex PCR, and the TCRdb table lists in-frame clones only, not all of them. The sample has roughly 150,000 clones, 75% to 90% seen once; the top ten hold around 5%. CDR1 and CDR2 (germline): MNHEY, SMNVEV (reference sequence). V trimming: 6 bases; J trimming: 6 bases; junction bases outside the gene matches: 11. This CDR3 comprises 15 residues.

This chain connects TRBV27 to TRBJ2-4; TRBD1 aligns across 7 bases. Sample: PBMCs or T cells enriched from blood (not recorded which). This receptor was taken from a man between 65 and 80 years old who had been exposed to COVID-19. The DNA for the CDR3 is TGTGCCAGCAGGATGGACAGGCTTACAGGAAACATTCAGTACTTC. Encoded protein: CASRMDRLTGNIQYF.